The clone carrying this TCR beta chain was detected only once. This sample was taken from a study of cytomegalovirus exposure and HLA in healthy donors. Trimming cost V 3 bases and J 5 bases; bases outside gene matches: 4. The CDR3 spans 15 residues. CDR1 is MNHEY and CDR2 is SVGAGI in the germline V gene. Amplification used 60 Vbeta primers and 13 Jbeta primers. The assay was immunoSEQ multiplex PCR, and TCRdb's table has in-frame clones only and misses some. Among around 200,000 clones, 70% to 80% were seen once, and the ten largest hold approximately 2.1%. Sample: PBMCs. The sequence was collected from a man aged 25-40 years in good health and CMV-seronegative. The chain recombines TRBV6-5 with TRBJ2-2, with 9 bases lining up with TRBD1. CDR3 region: CASSYRQGGTGELFF. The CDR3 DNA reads TGTGCCAGCAGTTATAGACAGGGGGGAACCGGGGAGCTGTTTTTT.